This TCR beta chain originates from a study of cytomegalovirus exposure and HLA in healthy donors. Turning to this clone: Its antigen is unidentified.

Germline values: CDR1 SGHRS, CDR2 YFSETQ. J was trimmed by 3 bases and V by 0 bases; bases with no gene match: 3. This CDR3 has 15 residues. Study-level findings and limits: Previous analysis showed most TCR beta V segments were productive about 90% or about 30% of the time. Cytomegalovirus-associated status was assigned to approximately 160 TCR beta chains.

The PCR contained 60 Vbeta and 13 Jbeta primers. This table comes from immunoSEQ multiplex PCR, and its TCRdb copy is limited to in-frame clones, with some not included. The sample lists approximately 220,000 clones, about 80% occurring once. This chain links TRBV5-1 with TRBJ2-5; 9 nucleotides agree with TRBD2. This receptor was identified in a male donor in good health and CMV-seronegative. Sequencing was carried out using PBMCs. CDR3 sequence reads: CASSLVASGEETQYF. The CDR3 bases are TGCGCCAGCAGCTTGGTGGCTAGCGGGGAAGAGACCCAGTACTTC.